This is a list of T cell receptor beta chains from one sample in a study of CD8+ T cells in alopecia areata. Sequencing was performed with immunoSEQ multiplex PCR; in TCRdb, only in-frame clones are kept and a portion is missing. Here the sample spans 210,000 or so clones, under 70% being singletons. Sample: CD4+ T cells sorted from blood, taken at approximately week 42, from a patient treated with tofacitinib. The receptor source for this set is a human donor with alopecia areata. Both conserved end residues are part of each CDR3. The D gene is left open where the match is weak. Clone size is stated in some rows and not others, as once, few, many or a class when expanded.

D gene	V gene	clone size	J gene	CDR3 DNA	CDR3 protein
NA	TRBV6-6	few	TRBJ2-7	TGTGCCAGCAGTCAAAAGCGGGCCTCGGGCGAGCAGTACTTC	CASSQKRASGEQYF
NA	TRBV5-6	NA	TRBJ1-5	TGTGCCAGCAGCTTGGGTAACAGCAATCAGCCCCAGCATTTT	CASSLGNSNQPQHF
NA	TRBV11-2	NA	TRBJ2-2	TGTGCCAGCAGCTCCCGGTTAGGAGCCGGGGAGCTGTTTTTT	CASSSRLGAGELFF
TRBD1	TRBV4-3	NA	TRBJ2-1	TGCGCCAGCAGCCGGGACAGTGACAATGAGCAGTTCTTC	CASSRDSDNEQFF
NA	TRBV2	few	TRBJ2-3	TGTGCCAGCAGCCTAAGCAACACAGATACGCAGTATTTT	CASSLSNTDTQYF
NA	TRBV30	NA	TRBJ1-4	TGTGCCTGGACCAGGAGGGCTAATGAAAAACTGTTTTTT	CAWTRRANEKLFF
NA	TRBV20-1	few	TRBJ2-7	TGCAGTGGGATGGACAACTACGAGCAGTACTTC	CSGMDNYEQYF
TRBD1	TRBV9	NA	TRBJ2-5	TGTGCCAGCAGCAAGGGACAGGGATTGGACGGAGAGACCCAGTACTTC	CASSKGQGLDGETQYF
NA	TRBV25-1	NA	TRBJ1-6	TGTGCCGCGCAGGGCCCCCAGAATTCACCCCTCCACTTT	CAAQGPQNSPLHF
TRBD1	TRBV5-8	NA	TRBJ2-1	TGTGCCAGCAGCTACCGGGACAGCTACAATGAGCAGTTCTTC	CASSYRDSYNEQFF
NA	TRBV7-2	NA	TRBJ1-2	TGTGCCAGCAGCTTACGCTTCGGGGGAACTAACTATGGCTACACCTTC	CASSLRFGGTNYGYTF
TRBD1	TRBV30	NA	TRBJ1-2	TGTGCCGGGGGGACAGGAAATTCTAACTATGGCTACACCTTC	CAGGTGNSNYGYTF
NA	TRBV29-1	NA	TRBJ1-1	TGCAGCGTTGCGAGGATATCAAACACTGAAGCTTTCTTT	CSVARISNTEAFF
NA	TRBV30	NA	TRBJ1-6	TGTGCCTGGAGCGAGCGAGGATATTCACCCCTCCACTTT	CAWSERGYSPLHF
NA	TRBV30	NA	TRBJ2-3	TGTGCCAGGAGTGACGGGACTTACACAGATACGCAGTATTTT	CARSDGTYTDTQYF
NA	TRBV30	NA	TRBJ2-6	TGTGCCTGGCAAATCTCTGGGGCCAACGTCCTGACTTTC	CAWQISGANVLTF
NA	TRBV29-1	few	TRBJ1-2	TGCAGCGTTGTTCAGGAAAGCTATGGCTACACCTTC	CSVVQESYGYTF
TRBD1	TRBV5-4	NA	TRBJ1-6	TGTGCCAGCAGGGTCCGGGGACAGGGGAATTCACCCCTCCACTTT	CASRVRGQGNSPLHF
TRBD1	TRBV29-1	few	TRBJ2-2	TGCAGCGCTAAAGGGGTAGGGGGCAACACCGGGGAGCTGTTTTTT	CSAKGVGGNTGELFF
NA	TRBV27	few	TRBJ2-5	TGTGCCAGCAGTTCCCTGGGGACCCAGTACTTC	CASSSLGTQYF
NA	TRBV6-5	NA	TRBJ1-1	TGTGCCAGCAGTTACAGGGTACAGGGTAGCGACACTGAAGCTTTCTTT	CASSYRVQGSDTEAFF
TRBD1	TRBV27	few	TRBJ2-3	TGTGCCAGCAGTTTAAATGCCCTGGACAGGGGGCTATCAGATACGCAGTATTTT	CASSLNALDRGLSDTQYF
NA	TRBV27	NA	TRBJ1-6	TGTGCCAGCAGTTCGTTAAACCCACGAGGTTCACCCCTCCACTTT	CASSSLNPRGSPLHF
NA	TRBV30	NA	TRBJ1-4	TGTGCCTGGGCCTTACAGGTGACAGCAACTAATGAAAAACTGTTTTTT	CAWALQVTATNEKLFF
NA	TRBV6-5	NA	TRBJ2-7	TGTGCCAGCGGGTGGACTCCCAGCTCCTACGAGCAGTACTTC	CASGWTPSSYEQYF
TRBD2	TRBV10-3	few	TRBJ2-3	TGTGCCATCAGTGAGGGGACTAGCGGCACAGATACGCAGTATTTT	CAISEGTSGTDTQYF
NA	TRBV6-6	few	TRBJ2-1	TGTGCCAGCAGTTACGCTGCGAGGGAGCAGTTCTTC	CASSYAAREQFF
NA	TRBV29-1	NA	TRBJ1-5	TGCAGCGTTGGGGATCAGCCCCAGCATTTT	CSVGDQPQHF
NA	TRBV18	NA	TRBJ1-1	TGTGCCAGTTCACCACAATCAGGGGAGATCGGTGAAGCTTTCTTT	CASSPQSGEIGEAFF
TRBD1	TRBV5-1	NA	TRBJ2-7	TGCGCCAGCAGCTCGGGACAGGGAGCCTACGAGCAGTACTTC	CASSSGQGAYEQYF
NA	TRBV11-2	few	TRBJ2-6	TGTGCCAGCAGGTCCCTTCGGGGCCATCGGGCCAACGTCCTGACTTTC	CASRSLRGHRANVLTF
TRBD1	TRBV9	NA	TRBJ1-1	TGTGCCAGCAGCTCAACAGGGGACAACACTGAAGCTTTCTTT	CASSSTGDNTEAFF
NA	TRBV29-1	NA	TRBJ1-2	TGCAGCGTTGAGGTGACGCTCGACTACACCTTC	CSVEVTLDYTF
NA	TRBV2	NA	TRBJ1-2	TGTGCCAGCAGTGATGGGGGGGAACCTCACTATGGCTACACCTTC	CASSDGGEPHYGYTF
NA	TRBV7-2	few	TRBJ2-6	TGTGCCAGCAGGATACCATTTTTCGCGCGGACCTCTGGGGCCAACGTCCTGACTTTC	CASRIPFFARTSGANVLTF
NA	TRBV19	once	TRBJ2-3	TGTGCCAGTAGTAACCCCGGACGCACAGATACGCAGTATTTT	CASSNPGRTDTQYF
NA	TRBV11-2	NA	TRBJ2-1	TGTGCCAGCAGCTGGGACCGAGACTACAATGAGCAGTTCTTC	CASSWDRDYNEQFF
NA	TRBV7-2	few	TRBJ1-6	TGTGCCAGCAGCTTAGTAGGGTTGGGGAATTCACCCCTCCACTTT	CASSLVGLGNSPLHF
TRBD1	TRBV11-2	NA	TRBJ2-5	TGTGCCAGCAGCATAAATAGGGGGACAGGCCTGCAAGAGACCCAGTACTTC	CASSINRGTGLQETQYF
NA	TRBV30	NA	TRBJ1-2	TGTGCCTGGAGTGGAGGTGGGGGCGGCTACACCTTC	CAWSGGGGGYTF
NA	TRBV27	NA	TRBJ2-4	TGTGCCAGCAGTTTAACGACCTCAGCCAAAAACATTCAGTACTTC	CASSLTTSAKNIQYF
NA	TRBV5-6	NA	TRBJ1-5	TGTGCCAGCAGCTTCACCAGGACCACCCCCAATCAGCCCCAGCATTTT	CASSFTRTTPNQPQHF
NA	TRBV9	NA	TRBJ2-1	TGTGCCAGCAGCGTAGCCTGGGGTGAGCAGTTCTTC	CASSVAWGEQFF
NA	TRBV30	NA	TRBJ2-1	TGTGCCTGGAAAGTACAACAGGGAGCCTACAATGAGCAGTTCTTC	CAWKVQQGAYNEQFF
NA	TRBV2	NA	TRBJ1-2	TGTGCCAGCAGCCGGGACGCAAACTATGGCTACACCTTC	CASSRDANYGYTF
NA	TRBV5-1	few	TRBJ1-2	TGCGCCAGCAGCGAAGAGGGCAATTCTAACTATGGCTACACCTTC	CASSEEGNSNYGYTF
NA	TRBV10-3	many	TRBJ2-5	TGTGCCACCGGTGAAGGTCCGGAGACCCAGTACTTC	CATGEGPETQYF
NA	TRBV5-5	NA	TRBJ1-1	TGTGCCAGCAGCCGCGCTACTGTGAACACTGAAGCTTTCTTT	CASSRATVNTEAFF
NA	TRBV29-1	few	TRBJ2-7	TGCAGCGTTGAAGATCCCGGGCAGCAGTACTTC	CSVEDPGQQYF
NA	TRBV7-2	NA	TRBJ2-7	TGTGCCAGCAGCCAAAGCTCCTACGAGCAGTACTTC	CASSQSSYEQYF
NA	TRBV30	NA	TRBJ1-6	TGTGCCTGGAGTAGGGTCAGCCTCTCCTATAATTCACCCCTCCACTTT	CAWSRVSLSYNSPLHF
TRBD1	TRBV2	few	TRBJ1-2	TGTGCCAGCACCCAGGGGTTGGGACAGAACAACTATGGCTACACCTTC	CASTQGLGQNNYGYTF
NA	TRBV29-1	NA	TRBJ2-7	TGCAGCGCTGGACAAACAGAGGGGATGTACTTC	CSAGQTEGMYF
NA	TRBV7-8	NA	TRBJ2-3	TGTGCCAGCAGCTTCCTGAGGGCAGATACGCAGTATTTT	CASSFLRADTQYF
NA	TRBV29-1	NA	TRBJ2-7	TGCAGCGTTGTCCGAGCGCCGACCTACGAGCAGTACTTC	CSVVRAPTYEQYF
TRBD1	TRBV5-1	NA	TRBJ1-5	TGCGCCAGCAGCCTCACAGGGGATCGCAATCAGCCCCAGCATTTT	CASSLTGDRNQPQHF